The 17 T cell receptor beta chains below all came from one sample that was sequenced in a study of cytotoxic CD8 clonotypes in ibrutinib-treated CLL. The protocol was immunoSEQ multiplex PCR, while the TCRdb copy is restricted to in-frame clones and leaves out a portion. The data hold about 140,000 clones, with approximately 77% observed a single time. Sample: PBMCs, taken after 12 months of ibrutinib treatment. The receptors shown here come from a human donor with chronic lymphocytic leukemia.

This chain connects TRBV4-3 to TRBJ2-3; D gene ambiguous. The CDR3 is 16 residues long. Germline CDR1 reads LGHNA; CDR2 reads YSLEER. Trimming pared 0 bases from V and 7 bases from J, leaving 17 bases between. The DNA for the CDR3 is TGCGCCAGCAGCCAAGATCCGAGGACCAGTGCCAATACGCAGTATTTT. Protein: CASSQDPRTSANTQYF.

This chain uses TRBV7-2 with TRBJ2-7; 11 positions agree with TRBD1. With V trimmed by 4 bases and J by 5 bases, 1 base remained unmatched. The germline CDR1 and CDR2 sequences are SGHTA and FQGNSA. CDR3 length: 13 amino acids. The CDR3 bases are TGTGCCAGCAGCTCGGGACAGGGGGACGAGCAGTACTTC. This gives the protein CASSSGQGDEQYF.

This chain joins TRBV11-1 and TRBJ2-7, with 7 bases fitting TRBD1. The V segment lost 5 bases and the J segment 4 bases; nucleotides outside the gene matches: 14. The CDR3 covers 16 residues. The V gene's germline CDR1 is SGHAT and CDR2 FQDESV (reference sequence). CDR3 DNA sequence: TGTGCCAGCAGCCCGGCCCTGGACAGGAGAGCTTACGAGCAGTACTTC. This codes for CASSPALDRRAYEQYF.

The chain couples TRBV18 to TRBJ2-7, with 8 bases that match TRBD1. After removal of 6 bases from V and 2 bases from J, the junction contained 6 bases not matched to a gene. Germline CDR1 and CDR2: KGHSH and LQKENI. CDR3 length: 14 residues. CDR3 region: CASSPVDRAYEQYF. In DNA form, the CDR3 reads TGTGCCAGCTCCCCCGTGGACAGGGCCTACGAGCAGTACTTC.

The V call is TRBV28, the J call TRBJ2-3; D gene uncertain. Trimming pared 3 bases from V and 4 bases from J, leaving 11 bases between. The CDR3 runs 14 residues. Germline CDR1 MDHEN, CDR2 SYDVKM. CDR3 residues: CASSFPVSADTQYF. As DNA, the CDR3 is TGTGCCAGCAGTTTCCCGGTATCGGCAGATACGCAGTATTTT.

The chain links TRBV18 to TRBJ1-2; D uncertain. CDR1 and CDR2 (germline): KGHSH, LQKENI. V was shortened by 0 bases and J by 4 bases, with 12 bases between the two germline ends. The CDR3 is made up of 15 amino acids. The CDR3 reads CASSPPRADVYGYTF. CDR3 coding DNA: TGTGCCAGCTCACCACCCCGGGCGGATGTCTATGGCTACACCTTC.

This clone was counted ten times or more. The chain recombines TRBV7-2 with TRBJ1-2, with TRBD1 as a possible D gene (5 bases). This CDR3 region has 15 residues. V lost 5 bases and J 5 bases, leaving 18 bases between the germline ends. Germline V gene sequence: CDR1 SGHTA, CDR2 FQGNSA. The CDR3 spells CASSRTRTTQYGYTF. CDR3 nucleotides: TGTGCCAGCAGCCGCACGCGGACAACTCAATATGGCTACACCTTC. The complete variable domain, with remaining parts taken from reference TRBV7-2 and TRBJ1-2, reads GAGVSQSPSNKVTEKGKDVELRCDPISGHTALYWYRQSLGQGLEFLIYFQGNSAPDKSGLPSDRFSAERTGGSVSTLTIQRTQQEDSAVYLCASSRTRTTQYGYTFGSGTRLTVV.

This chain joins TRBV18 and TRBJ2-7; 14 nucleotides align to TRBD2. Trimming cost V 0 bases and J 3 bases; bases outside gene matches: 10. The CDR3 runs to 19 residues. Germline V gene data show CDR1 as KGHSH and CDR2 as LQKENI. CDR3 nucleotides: TGTGCCAGCTCACCACCGGTGGGACTAGCGGGAGTGTCACGCTACGAGCAGTACTTC. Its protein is CASSPPVGLAGVSRYEQYF.

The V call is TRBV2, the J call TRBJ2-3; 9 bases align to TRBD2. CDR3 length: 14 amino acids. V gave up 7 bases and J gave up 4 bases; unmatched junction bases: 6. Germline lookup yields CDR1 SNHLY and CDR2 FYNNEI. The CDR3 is CASKYSGGADTQYF. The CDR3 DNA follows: TGTGCCAGCAAATATAGCGGGGGAGCAGATACGCAGTATTTT.

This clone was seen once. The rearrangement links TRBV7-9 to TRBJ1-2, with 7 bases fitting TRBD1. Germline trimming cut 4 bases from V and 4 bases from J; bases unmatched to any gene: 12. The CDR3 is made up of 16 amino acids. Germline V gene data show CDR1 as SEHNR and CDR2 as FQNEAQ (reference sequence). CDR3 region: CASSSPGQAAPYGYTF. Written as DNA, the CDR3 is TGTGCCAGCAGCTCTCCCGGACAGGCCGCGCCCTATGGCTACACCTTC.

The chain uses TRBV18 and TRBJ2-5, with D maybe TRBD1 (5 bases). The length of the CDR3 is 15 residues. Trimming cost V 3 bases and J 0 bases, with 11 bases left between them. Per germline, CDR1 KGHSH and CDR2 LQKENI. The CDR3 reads CASSPRVLYQETQYF. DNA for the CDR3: TGTGCCAGCTCACCCAGGGTCCTGTACCAAGAGACCCAGTACTTC.

In nucleotides, the CDR3 is TGTGCCAGCAGCAGGGGTGGGGGCCGGGAGACCCAGTACTTC. Protein sequence: CASSRGGGRETQYF. The chain is built from TRBV5-6 and TRBJ2-5, with D possibly matching TRBD1 (6 bases). Germline assignment: CDR1 SGHDT and CDR2 YYEEEE. The CDR3 covers 14 residues. Deletions cut 4 bases from V and 5 bases from J, with 15 bases between.

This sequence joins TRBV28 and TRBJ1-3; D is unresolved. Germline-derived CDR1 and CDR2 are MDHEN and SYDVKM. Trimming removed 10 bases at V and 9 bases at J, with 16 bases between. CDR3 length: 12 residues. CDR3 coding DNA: TGTGCCACCTCCGGCAGTGGCGGCACCATATATTTT. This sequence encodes CATSGSGGTIYF.

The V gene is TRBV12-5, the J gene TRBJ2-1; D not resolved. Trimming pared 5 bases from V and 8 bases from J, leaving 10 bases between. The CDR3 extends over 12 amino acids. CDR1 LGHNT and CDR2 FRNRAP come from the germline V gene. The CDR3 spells CASGPVGYEQFF. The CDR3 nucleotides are TGTGCTAGTGGTCCCGTTGGGTATGAGCAGTTCTTC.

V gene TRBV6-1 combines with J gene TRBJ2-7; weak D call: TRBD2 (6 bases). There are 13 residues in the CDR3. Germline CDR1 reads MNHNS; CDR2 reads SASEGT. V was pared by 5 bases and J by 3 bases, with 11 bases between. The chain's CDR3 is CASSSGGVYEQYF. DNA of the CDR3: TGTGCCAGCAGTTCCGGAGGGGTCTACGAGCAGTACTTC.

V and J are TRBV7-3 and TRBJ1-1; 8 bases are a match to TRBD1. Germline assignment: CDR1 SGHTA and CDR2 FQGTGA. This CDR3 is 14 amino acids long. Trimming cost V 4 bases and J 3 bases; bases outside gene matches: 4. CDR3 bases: TGTGCCAGCAGCTCACAGGGGGGTGACACTGAAGCTTTCTTT. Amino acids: CASSSQGGDTEAFF.

This CDR3 is CASSHPTSGTSIWDTQYF. The CDR3 region has the DNA TGTGCCAGCAGCCACCCGACGTCCGGGACTAGCATTTGGGATACGCAGTATTTT. The V call is TRBV14, the J call TRBJ2-3; 9 bases are shared with TRBD2. Trimming took 3 bases from V and 6 from J; bases not matched to a gene: 16. This CDR3 is 18 amino acids long. Germline CDR1 reads SGHDN; CDR2 reads FVKESK.